Each of the 29 T cell receptor beta chains below was sequenced from the same sample in a study of T cells in Graves' hyperthyroidism and ophthalmopathy. Authors of the study amplified TCR beta CDR3 regions from RNA transcripts. With the HTBI primer set, the TCR CDR3 went through a first round of RT-PCR. TCRdb re-called the multiplex PCR reads through MiXCR, storing one row per CDR3 protein. The sample consists of 90,000 to 120,000 distinct CDR3 sequences, about 16% of them appearing once. Sequenced material: blood. The receptors stem from a woman aged 45-60 years with Graves' hyperthyroidism.

This clonotype was seen ten or more times. The genes are TRBV28 and TRBJ2-7; D not resolved. This CDR3 region has 11 residues. The germline V gene encodes CDR1 MDHEN and CDR2 SYDVKM. The germline V and J ends were trimmed by 4 bases and 4 bases, with 5 bases remaining between them. CDR3 sequence: CASSSTYEQYV. CDR3 bases: TGTGCCAGCAGTTCCACTTACGAGCAGTACGTC.

The V and J genes are TRBV14 and TRBJ2-5, with 8 bases lining up with TRBD2. The germline V gene encodes CDR1 SGHDN and CDR2 FVKESK. J lost 4 bases, V lost 1 base, and 17 bases had no gene match. This CDR3 region has 19 residues. In nucleotides, the CDR3 is TGTGCCAGCAGCCAAGGATCCCCCCACCTTGGACTAGCTGGAGAGACCCAGTACTTC. Translation: CASSQGSPHLGLAGETQYF.

In its sample, this clonotype was seen many times. The chain employs TRBV9 and TRBJ2-7; 9 nucleotides agree with TRBD2. Germline V gene sequence: CDR1 SGDLS, CDR2 YYNGEE. The CDR3 spans 15 residues. J was trimmed by 6 bases and V by 2 bases; bases with no gene match: 9. The CDR3 spells CASSVSGTSTSEQYF. As DNA, the CDR3 is TGTGCCAGCAGCGTTTCCGGGACTAGCACCTCCGAGCAGTACTTC.

A few counts support this clonotype. V is TRBV28 and J is TRBJ1-1; perhaps TRBD1 as D (5 bases). The CDR3 covers 13 residues. Germline CDR1 is MDHEN and CDR2 is SYDVKM. Trimming took off 6 bases at V and 5 bases at J, with 13 bases between the two ends. CDR3 region: CASSQRGRTEAFF. In DNA form, the CDR3 reads TGTGCCAGCAGCCAAAGGGGTAGGACTGAAGCTTTCTTT.

The sample holds many counts of this clonotype. The CDR3 nucleotides are TGTGCCAGCAGCTTAGGTGCGGGAGAATACACCGGGGAGCTGTTTTTT. Translation: CASSLGAGEYTGELFF. The chain uses TRBV7-6 and TRBJ2-2, with 7 bases identical to TRBD2. Germline assignment: CDR1 SGHVS and CDR2 FNYEAQ. With V trimmed by 1 base and J by 3 bases, 5 bases remained unmatched. This CDR3 region has 16 residues.

This clonotype was seen ten or more times. The J gene is TRBJ1-1, the V gene TRBV19, with 12 bases lining up with TRBD1. In germline, CDR1 is LNHDA, CDR2 SQIVND (reference sequence). The CDR3 runs to 17 residues. In nucleotides, the CDR3 is TGTGCAACACCTAGGGGACAGGGGGCCCCGATGAACACTGAAGCTTTCTTT. Translating it yields CATPRGQGAPMNTEAFF.

There are many counts of this clonotype. This chain uses TRBV7-8 with TRBJ1-2; tentatively, D is TRBD1 (6 bases). The V gene's germline CDR1 is SGHVS and CDR2 FQNEAQ. The CDR3 is 18 amino acids. The V and J ends lost 4 bases and 0 bases respectively, with 21 bases between them. CDR3 loop: CASSYDPPGQRTNYGYTF. The CDR3 DNA is TGTGCCAGCAGCTACGATCCTCCCGGACAGAGAACTAACTATGGCTACACCTTC.

The table lists this clonotype with many counts. The rearrangement links TRBV10-3 to TRBJ2-5; D is possibly TRBD1 (5 bases). Trimming left V 3 bases short and J 4 bases short, with 15 bases between. The CDR3 loop spans 15 amino acids. Germline V gene sequence: CDR1 ENHRY, CDR2 SYGVKD. This CDR3 reads CAISDPTGSGETQYF. The DNA of the CDR3 is TGTGCCATCAGTGATCCCACAGGATCGGGAGAGACCCAGTACTTC.

This clonotype appeared many times. The chain recombines TRBV5-8 with TRBJ2-1; the match to TRBD2 covers 10 bases. J lost 8 bases, V lost 4 bases, and 6 bases had no gene match. CDR3 length: 14 amino acids. Germline assignment: CDR1 SGHTS and CDR2 YDEGEE. CDR3 DNA: TGTGCCAGCAGCGATAAGCGGGAGGGGTATGAGCAGTTCTTC. This gives the protein CASSDKREGYEQFF.

This clonotype was recorded at least ten times. The CDR3 loop is CASSFLTSGSDTQYF. The CDR3 nucleotides are TGTGCCAGCAGTTTCCTGACTAGCGGGTCAGATACGCAGTATTTT. This rearrangement joins TRBV27 to TRBJ2-3; the match to TRBD2 covers 10 bases. This CDR3 has 15 amino acids. V trimming: 3 bases; J trimming: 4 bases; junction bases outside the gene matches: 4. CDR1 and CDR2 (germline): MNHEY, SMNVEV (reference sequence).

This clonotype has only a few counts. The chain has TRBV20-1 and TRBJ2-5; D uncertain. V was trimmed by 6 bases and J by 1 base, leaving 6 bases between them. CDR3 length: 11 amino acids. CDR1 and CDR2 from the germline V gene are DFQATT and SNEGSKA (reference sequence). The CDR3 reads CSATFQETQYF. CDR3 DNA sequence: TGCAGTGCAACCTTCCAAGAGACCCAGTACTTC.

The chain combines TRBV28 with TRBJ2-1; D remains ambiguous. Germline CDR1 MDHEN, CDR2 SYDVKM. This CDR3 is built from 15 residues. Deletions cut 6 bases from V and 3 bases from J, with 15 bases between. The CDR3 is CASSARDESYNEQFF. The CDR3 DNA follows: TGTGCCAGCAGCGCACGAGACGAAAGCTACAATGAGCAGTTCTTC.

At least ten counts were recorded for this clonotype. The chain has TRBV28 and TRBJ2-7, with 7 bases lining up with TRBD2. The CDR3 runs 17 residues. J gave up 0 bases and V 5 bases, and 13 bases lay outside the gene matches. The V gene's germline CDR1 is MDHEN and CDR2 SYDVKM. In DNA, the CDR3 is TGTGCCAGCAGTCCATCGCCGGGACTACCCTTCTCCTACGAGCAGTACGTC. Translation gives CASSPSPGLPFSYEQYV.

CDR3 amino acids: CASSPRQRGGPYEQYF. CDR3 nucleotides: TGTGCCAGCTCACCACGGCAAAGGGGTGGCCCCTACGAGCAGTACTTC. The chain employs TRBV18 and TRBJ2-7; possibly TRBD1 for D (5 bases). With 1 base removed from V and 2 bases from J, the gap between germline ends came to 15 bases. Germline V CDR1 and CDR2: KGHSH, LQKENI. The CDR3 contains 16 residues.

This clonotype was seen at least ten times. The V gene is TRBV6-1, the J gene TRBJ1-2; no clear D gene. There are 13 residues in the CDR3. Germline V lookup: CDR1 MNHNS, CDR2 SASEGT. V was clipped by 11 bases and J by 2 bases, with 15 bases between them. The CDR3 region is CAATPGSNYGYTF. Here the CDR3 DNA reads TGTGCCGCCACCCCGGGAAGCAACTATGGCTACACCTTC.

This clonotype was observed at least ten times. The chain carries TRBV2 and TRBJ2-7; TRBD2 matches at 13 bases. This CDR3 contains 15 residues. Looked up from germline, CDR1 is SNHLY and CDR2 is FYNNEI. V lost 6 bases and J lost 2; bases outside the gene matches: 4. CDR3 nucleotides: TGTGCCAGCAGGACACTAGCGGGAGGGACCTACGAGCAGTACGTC. Residues: CASRTLAGGTYEQYV.

The sample holds a few counts of this clonotype. The J gene is TRBJ1-1, the V gene TRBV7-9; tentative D call: TRBD1 (5 bases). V dropped 5 bases and J dropped 4 bases, with 14 bases sitting between them. The CDR3 sequence is 14 residues long. The germline V gene has CDR1 SEHNR and CDR2 FQNEAQ (reference sequence). In DNA, the CDR3 is TGTGCCAGCAGCACCGGGACGGCCGGCACTGAAGCTTTCTTT. Protein sequence: CASSTGTAGTEAFF.

This clonotype was counted at least ten times. This chain connects TRBV7-9 to TRBJ2-5, with a tentative D call TRBD2 (5 bases). Germline V gives CDR1 SEHNR, CDR2 FQNEAQ (reference sequence). The CDR3 is 15 residues long. Trimming took 1 base from V and 4 from J, leaving 13 bases between them. The CDR3 DNA reads TGTGCCAGCAGCTTAGGGTTGGAGGTGGGAGAGACCCAGTACTTC. Its protein is CASSLGLEVGETQYF.

At least ten counts were recorded for this clonotype. The rearrangement links TRBV2 to TRBJ2-2, with 7 bases aligning to TRBD2. This CDR3 region has 14 residues. Germline lookup yields CDR1 SNHLY and CDR2 FYNNEI. After removal of 4 bases from V and 3 bases from J, the junction contained 2 bases not matched to a gene. The CDR3 DNA sequence: TGTGCCAGCAGTGTCACTAGCGACACCGGGGAGCTGTTTTTT. Translation gives CASSVTSDTGELFF.

This clonotype was counted at least ten times. The rearrangement joins TRBV5-1 to TRBJ2-7; TRBD1 matches 8 bases. Germline V gene lookup returns CDR1 SGHRS and CDR2 YFSETQ. V was clipped by 4 bases and J by 5 bases; unmatched bases: 11. The CDR3 runs to 15 residues. CDR3 coding DNA: TGCGCCAGCAGCCCTCCGAAGACAGGGGTTAACGAGCAGTACTTC. This encodes CASSPPKTGVNEQYF.

In this sample, this clonotype turned up many times. The rearrangement links TRBV7-9 to TRBJ2-7, with D uncertain. V was trimmed by 3 bases and J by 1 base, leaving 10 bases between them. There are 14 residues in the CDR3. CDR1 and CDR2 from the germline V gene are SEHNR and FQNEAQ (reference sequence). CDR3 sequence: CASSFDRASYEQYF. Written as DNA, the CDR3 is TGTGCCAGCAGCTTTGATCGGGCGTCCTACGAGCAGTACTTC.

This clonotype was seen ten or more times. This chain uses TRBV6-8 with TRBJ1-5, with no clear D. Trimming shortened V by 2 bases and J by 2 bases, and 13 bases separated the two germline ends. CDR1 and CDR2 from the germline V gene are MNHGY and SAAAGT. CDR3 length: 16 amino acids. CDR3 in DNA: TGTGCCAGCAGTTACCCGCGGCCCCGGGGCAATCAGCCCCAGCATTTT. Translating it yields CASSYPRPRGNQPQHF.

The rearrangement links TRBV9 to TRBJ2-3; the D gene is possibly TRBD1 (6 bases). This CDR3 comprises 14 residues. The V gene lost 3 bases and the J gene lost 3 bases, with 11 bases spanning the gap. Germline assignment: CDR1 SGDLS and CDR2 YYNGEE. The CDR3 sequence is CASSDTGITDTQYF. The DNA of the CDR3 is TGTGCCAGCAGCGATACAGGGATTACAGATACGCAGTATTTT.

This clonotype was recorded at least ten times. V is TRBV5-6 and J is TRBJ2-1; the D is unclear. V was cut by 4 bases and J by 7 bases, with 21 bases left in between. The CDR3 contains 16 residues. Per germline, CDR1 SGHDT and CDR2 YYEEEE. The CDR3 region is CASSPLYRGVRNEQFF. CDR3 bases: TGTGCCAGCAGCCCATTGTACAGAGGCGTACGGAATGAGCAGTTCTTC.

Many counts were recorded for this clonotype. J is TRBJ2-7 and V is TRBV7-2, with a weak D call TRBD1 (6 bases). The CDR3 contains 13 residues. Germline values: CDR1 SGHTA, CDR2 FQGNSA. Trimming removed 5 bases from V and 4 bases from J, with 12 bases in between. The CDR3 bases are TGTGCCAGCAGCGCAGCGAGGGGGTACGAGCAGTACTTC. Protein sequence: CASSAARGYEQYF.

The table lists this clonotype with many counts. The chain carries TRBV11-2 and TRBJ2-2; D unresolved. Germline V gene data show CDR1 as SGHAT and CDR2 as FQNNGV. The CDR3 sequence is 13 residues long. Trimming cost V 5 bases and J 1 base, with 5 bases left between them. In DNA form, the CDR3 reads TGTGCCAGCAGCCAAGTGAACACCGGGGAGCTGTTTTTT. Its protein is CASSQVNTGELFF.

This clonotype was observed many times. The chain joins TRBV10-3 to TRBJ1-5; no definite D call. The CDR3 is 13 residues long. The V gene lost 6 bases and the J gene lost 9 bases, with 15 bases spanning the gap. CDR1 and CDR2 from the germline V gene are ENHRY and SYGVKD. The CDR3 loop is CAIRYLAEWPQHF. CDR3 nucleotides: TGTGCCATCAGATACCTTGCTGAGTGGCCCCAGCATTTT.

The sample holds many counts of this clonotype. The rearrangement joins TRBV6-1 to TRBJ2-5, with TRBD2 matching 10 bases. The CDR3 has 14 amino acids. V gave up 8 bases and J gave up 3 bases; unmatched junction bases: 6. CDR1 is MNHNS and CDR2 is SASEGT in the germline V gene. The CDR3 DNA reads TGTGCCAGCCGCGAACTAGCGGGAAAAGAGACCCAGTACTTC. This sequence encodes CASRELAGKETQYF.

This clonotype was recorded at least ten times. The V gene is TRBV5-1, the J gene TRBJ1-2; 7 bases agree with TRBD1. Germline CDR1 is SGHRS and CDR2 is YFSETQ. The CDR3 is made up of 16 amino acids. The J segment lost 0 bases and the V segment lost 4 bases, leaving 9 bases of the junction unmatched. CDR3 loop: CASSQTGTASNYGYTF. CDR3 DNA sequence: TGCGCCAGCAGCCAAACCGGGACAGCTTCTAACTATGGCTACACCTTC.